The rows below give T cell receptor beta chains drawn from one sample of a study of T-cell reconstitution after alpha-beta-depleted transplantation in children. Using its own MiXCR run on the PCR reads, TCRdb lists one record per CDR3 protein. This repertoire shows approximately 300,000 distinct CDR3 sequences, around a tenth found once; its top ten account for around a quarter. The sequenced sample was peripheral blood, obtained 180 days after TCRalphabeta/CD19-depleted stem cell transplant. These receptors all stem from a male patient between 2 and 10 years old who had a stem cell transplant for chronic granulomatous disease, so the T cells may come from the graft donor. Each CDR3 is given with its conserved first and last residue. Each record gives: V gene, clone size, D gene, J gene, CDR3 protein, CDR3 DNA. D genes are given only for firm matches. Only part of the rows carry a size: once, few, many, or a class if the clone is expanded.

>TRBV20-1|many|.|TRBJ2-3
CSAREGSTDTQYF
TGCAGTGCTAGAGAGGGGAGTACAGATACGCAGTATTTT
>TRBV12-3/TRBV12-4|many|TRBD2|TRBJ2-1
CASSSATSYSGEQFF
TGTGCCAGCAGTTCTGCGACTAGCTATTCTGGTGAGCAGTTCTTC
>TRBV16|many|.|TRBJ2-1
CASSQSILAVEQFF
TGTGCCAGCAGCCAATCGATTCTAGCTGTTGAGCAGTTCTTC
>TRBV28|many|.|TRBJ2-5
CASRRGPETQYF
TGTGCCAGCAGAAGAGGGCCCGAGACCCAGTACTTC
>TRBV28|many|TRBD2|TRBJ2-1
CASSFAGDEQFF
TGTGCCAGCAGTTTTGCGGGAGATGAGCAGTTCTTC
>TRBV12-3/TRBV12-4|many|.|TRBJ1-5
CASSLWGGGNQPQHF
TGTGCCAGCAGTTTATGGGGGGGTGGCAATCAGCCCCAGCATTTT
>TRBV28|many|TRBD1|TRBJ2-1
CASSPFSGTGSYNEQFF
TGTGCCAGCAGTCCTTTTTCCGGGACAGGGTCCTACAATGAGCAGTTCTTC
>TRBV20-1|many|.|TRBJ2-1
CSASLWGDYNEQFF
TGCAGTGCTAGTCTTTGGGGGGATTACAATGAGCAGTTCTTC
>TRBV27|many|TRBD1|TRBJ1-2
CASSLTGGYGYTF
TGTGCCAGCAGTCTAACAGGGGGCTATGGCTACACCTTC
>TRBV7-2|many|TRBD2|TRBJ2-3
CASRDYVADTQYF
TGTGCCAGCCGGGACTACGTCGCAGATACGCAGTATTTT
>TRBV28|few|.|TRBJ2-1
CASSLDMTDNEQFF
TGTGCCAGCAGTTTGGATATGACAGACAATGAGCAGTTCTTC
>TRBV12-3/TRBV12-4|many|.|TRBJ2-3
CASSFDGSTDTQYF
TGTGCCAGCAGTTTTGACGGCTCCACAGATACGCAGTATTTT
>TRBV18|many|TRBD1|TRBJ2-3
CASSLPGQGFLHTDTQYF
TGTGCCAGCTCACTGCCCGGACAGGGCTTCCTCCACACAGATACGCAGTATTTT
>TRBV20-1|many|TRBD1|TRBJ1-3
CSASSTGQGNTIYF
TGCAGTGCTAGCTCGACAGGGCAAGGAAACACCATATATTTT
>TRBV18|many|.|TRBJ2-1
CASSPTFGGSGNEQFF
TGTGCCAGCTCACCTACCTTTGGGGGGTCCGGCAATGAGCAGTTCTTC
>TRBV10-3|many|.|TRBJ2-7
CAISDIGTNYEQYF
TGTGCCATCAGTGATATAGGGACGAACTACGAGCAGTACTTC
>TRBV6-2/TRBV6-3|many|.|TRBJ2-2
CASSNYRNTGELFF
TGTGCCAGCAGTAACTACCGGAACACCGGGGAGCTGTTTTTT
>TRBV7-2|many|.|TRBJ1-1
CAWRLNTEAFF
TGTGCCTGGCGCCTGAACACTGAAGCTTTCTTT
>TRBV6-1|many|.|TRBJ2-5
CASSENEWETQYF
TGTGCCAGCAGTGAGAATGAGTGGGAGACCCAGTACTTC
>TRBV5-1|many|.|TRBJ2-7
CASSLEAHSYEQYF
TGCGCCAGCAGCTTGGAGGCCCATTCCTACGAGCAGTACTTC
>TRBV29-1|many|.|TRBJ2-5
CSVGTRPQETQYF
TGCAGCGTTGGGACCAGACCCCAAGAGACCCAGTACTTC
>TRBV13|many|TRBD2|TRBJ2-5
CASSFGSSGRNGQTQYF
TGTGCCAGCAGCTTCGGTTCTAGCGGGAGAAACGGGCAGACCCAGTACTTC
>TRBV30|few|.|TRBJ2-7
CAWGGGMFEQYF
TGTGCCTGGGGCGGAGGAATGTTCGAGCAGTACTTC
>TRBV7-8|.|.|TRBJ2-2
CASSLRWNVGELFF
TGTGCCAGCAGCTTGAGGTGGAACGTGGGGGAGCTGTTTTTT
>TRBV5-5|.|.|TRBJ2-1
CASSLWATLVNEQFF
TGTGCCAGCAGCTTGTGGGCCACCCTAGTCAATGAGCAGTTCTTC
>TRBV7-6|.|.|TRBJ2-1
CASSSKALGINEQFF
TGTGCCAGCAGCTCCAAGGCACTAGGCATCAATGAGCAGTTCTTC
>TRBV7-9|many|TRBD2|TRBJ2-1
CASSRDYHPGNEQFF
TGTGCCAGCAGCCGGGACTACCATCCGGGCAATGAGCAGTTCTTC
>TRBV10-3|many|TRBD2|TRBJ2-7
CAISESGTSASYEQYF
TGTGCCATCAGTGAGTCTGGGACTAGCGCTTCCTACGAGCAGTACTTC
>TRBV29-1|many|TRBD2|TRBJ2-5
CSFGTSGIQETQYF
TGCAGCTTTGGGACTAGCGGGATCCAAGAGACCCAGTACTTC
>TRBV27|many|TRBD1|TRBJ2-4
CASGTRGRVNIQYF
TGTGCCAGCGGAACCAGGGGGCGCGTAAACATTCAGTACTTC
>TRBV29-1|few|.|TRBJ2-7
CSARWSSEQYF
TGCAGCGCTCGGTGGAGTAGCGAGCAGTACTTC
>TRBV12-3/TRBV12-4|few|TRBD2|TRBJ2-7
CASSAPGLAGGMNEQYF
TGTGCCAGCAGTGCTCCGGGACTAGCGGGGGGGATGAACGAGCAGTACTTC
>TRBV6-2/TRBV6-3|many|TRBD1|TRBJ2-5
CASSYSGTGRETQYF
TGTGCCAGCAGTTACTCTGGGACAGGACGGGAGACCCAGTACTTC
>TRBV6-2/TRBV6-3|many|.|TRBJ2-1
CASSHSRGGAYNEQFF
TGTGCCAGCAGCCATTCGAGGGGGGGAGCCTACAATGAGCAGTTCTTC
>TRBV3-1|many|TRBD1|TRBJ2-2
CASSQDDRGTGELFF
TGTGCCAGCAGCCAAGACGACAGGGGGACCGGGGAGCTGTTTTTT
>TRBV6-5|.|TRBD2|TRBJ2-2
CASSYSAGLAGGPVGELFF
TGTGCCAGCAGTTACTCGGCGGGACTAGCGGGGGGGCCAGTCGGGGAGCTGTTTTTT
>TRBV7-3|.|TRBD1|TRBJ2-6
CASSQQGTDYLGANVLTF
TGTGCCAGCAGCCAGCAAGGGACAGACTATCTGGGGGCCAACGTCCTGACTTTC
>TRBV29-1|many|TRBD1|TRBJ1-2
CSGQGEANGYTF
TGCAGTGGACAGGGGGAGGCGAATGGCTACACCTTC
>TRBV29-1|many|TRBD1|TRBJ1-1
CSVEVGQGTEAFF
TGCAGCGTTGAAGTTGGACAGGGAACTGAAGCTTTCTTT
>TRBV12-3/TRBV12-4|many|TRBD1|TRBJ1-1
CASSSGGPTEAFF
TGTGCCAGCAGTTCAGGGGGTCCGACTGAAGCTTTCTTT
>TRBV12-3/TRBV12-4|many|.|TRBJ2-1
CASSPRTIHEQFF
TGTGCCAGCAGTCCCAGGACAATCCATGAGCAGTTCTTC
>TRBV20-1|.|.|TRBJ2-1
CSAPRRSPSTNNEQFF
TGCAGTGCCCCCCGGCGCAGCCCATCCACCAACAATGAGCAGTTCTTC
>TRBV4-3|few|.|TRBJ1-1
CASSFQGSTEAFF
TGCGCCAGCAGCTTTCAGGGGAGCACTGAAGCTTTCTTT
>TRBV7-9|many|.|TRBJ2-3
CASTPGAFFFTDTQYF
TGTGCCAGCACCCCTGGGGCTTTCTTCTTCACAGATACGCAGTATTTT